The 25 T cell receptor beta chains in this list originate from one sample, sequenced in a study of shared clonotypes between healthy human individuals. Assay used: immunoSEQ multiplex PCR; TCRdb lists only in-frame clones, some missing. The repertoire holds about 610,000 clones, with 95% to 98% as singletons. The sequenced sample was naive CD4+ T cells sorted from blood. The subset is: CD45RA+ positively selected. The source of these receptors is a woman aged 30 to 39 in good health.

The rearrangement links TRBV7-8 to TRBJ2-5; D might be TRBD1 (6 bases). The V and J ends lost 5 bases and 5 bases respectively, with 15 bases between them. The germline gives CDR1 SGHVS, CDR2 FQNEAQ. CDR3 length: 14 amino acids. CDR3 nucleotide sequence: TGTGCCAGCAGCCTGTCAACAGGGAAGGAGACCCAGTACTTC. It translates to CASSLSTGKETQYF.

This sequence joins TRBV6-1 and TRBJ1-1; possible D gene TRBD1, 6 bases. Trimming removed 0 bases at V and 2 bases at J, with 10 bases between. The CDR3 contains 15 residues. Per germline, CDR1 MNHNS and CDR2 SASEGT. CDR3 nucleotides: TGTGCCAGCAGTGAAGCCACGACAGGTAACACTGAAGCTTTCTTT. Translation: CASSEATTGNTEAFF.

This clone was counted once. This chain uses TRBV15 with TRBJ1-5; D remains ambiguous. The V gene's germline CDR1 is LNHNV and CDR2 YYDKDF (reference sequence). The ends were cut back, 0 bases at V and 3 bases at J, with 6 bases in the middle. This CDR3 has 14 residues. In DNA form, the CDR3 reads TGTGCCACCAGCAGAGATTGGGACAATCAGCCCCAGCATTTT. Translated, it gives CATSRDWDNQPQHF. Using reference TRBV15 and TRBJ1-5 for the parts outside the CDR3, the full variable domain is DAMVIQNPRYQVTQFGKPVTLSCSQTLNHNVMYWYQQKSSQAPKLLFHYYDKDFNNEADTPDNFQSRRPNTSFCFLDIRSPGLGDTAMYLCATSRDWDNQPQHFGDGTRLSIL.

The chain uses TRBV9 and TRBJ1-3, with D perhaps matching TRBD1 (6 bases). This CDR3 has 16 amino acids. V lost 4 bases, J lost 4 bases, and 18 bases lay in between. Germline assignment: CDR1 SGDLS and CDR2 YYNGEE. CDR3 sequence reads: CASSSLGGAPGNTIYF. The CDR3 bases are TGTGCCAGCAGCTCCCTGGGGGGGGCCCCGGGAAACACCATATATTTT.

This sequence joins TRBV11-2 and TRBJ2-6; TRBD1 aligns across 9 bases. The ends lost 5 bases at V and 4 bases at J; junction bases unmatched: 6. Germline CDR1 reads SGHAT; CDR2 reads FQNNGV. The CDR3 is 16 amino acids. CDR3 DNA: TGTGCCAGCAGCCCACAGGGGGCGCTAGGGGCCAACGTCCTGACTTTC. Amino acid sequence: CASSPQGALGANVLTF.

The gene calls are TRBV6-5 and TRBJ2-7; D remains ambiguous. V was cut by 0 bases and J by 3 bases, with 12 bases left in between. This CDR3 has 15 amino acids. Per the germline V gene, CDR1 is MNHEY and CDR2 is SVGAGI. The CDR3 DNA follows: TGTGCCAGCAGTTACTCGAAAGGGTCGATCTACGAGCAGTACTTC. This gives the protein CASSYSKGSIYEQYF.

V usage is TRBV6-6 and J usage is TRBJ1-5; D remains unclear. The CDR3 covers 14 residues. Germline V CDR1 and CDR2: MNHNY, SVGAGI (reference sequence). V was trimmed by 2 bases and J by 6 bases, leaving 11 bases between them. The CDR3 DNA sequence: TGTGCCAGCAGTTACGGGCAAGTCGGTCAGCCCCAGCATTTT. This translates into CASSYGQVGQPQHF.

The rearrangement links TRBV11-2 to TRBJ2-3, with D unresolved. The germline V and J ends were trimmed by 3 bases and 7 bases, with 11 bases remaining between them. Looked up from germline, CDR1 is SGHAT and CDR2 is FQNNGV. The CDR3 sequence is 13 residues long. Here the CDR3 reads CASSFRTGNTQYF. DNA of the CDR3: TGTGCCAGCAGCTTCCGGACGGGCAATACGCAGTATTTT. Combining the CDR3 with reference TRBV11-2 and TRBJ2-3 gives the whole variable domain EAGVAQSPRYKIIEKRQSVAFWCNPISGHATLYWYQQILGQGPKLLIQFQNNGVVDDSQLPKDRFSAERLKGVDSTLKIQPAKLEDSAVYLCASSFRTGNTQYFGPGTRLTVL.

The chain uses TRBV10-3 and TRBJ2-2; D remains ambiguous. Germline assignment: CDR1 ENHRY and CDR2 SYGVKD. Trimming took 4 bases from V and 2 from J, leaving 2 bases between them. The CDR3 has 12 residues. CDR3 residues: CAISANTGELFF. CDR3 nucleotides: TGTGCCATCAGTGCTAACACCGGGGAGCTGTTTTTT.

V and J are TRBV11-3 and TRBJ2-7, with TRBD2 as a possible D gene (5 bases). Trimming shortened V by 1 base and J by 4 bases, and 11 bases separated the two germline ends. Germline-derived CDR1 and CDR2 are SGHNT and YENEEA. This CDR3 contains 14 residues. The CDR3 coding sequence is TGTGCCAGCAGCTTAGTCGAGGGAGAATACGAGCAGTACTTC. As protein: CASSLVEGEYEQYF.

The chain carries TRBV5-1 and TRBJ1-1; 7 nucleotides agree with TRBD1. Germline lookup yields CDR1 SGHRS and CDR2 YFSETQ. The ends lost 4 bases at V and 5 bases at J; junction bases unmatched: 8. The CDR3 sequence is 14 residues long. For the CDR3, the DNA is TGCGCCAGCAGCGACGGGACAGAGGGGACTGAAGCTTTCTTT. This gives the protein CASSDGTEGTEAFF. The entire variable domain, with the rest obtained from reference TRBV5-1 and TRBJ1-1, is as follows: KAGVTQTPRYLIKTRGQQVTLSCSPISGHRSVSWYQQTPGQGLQFLFEYFSETQRNKGNFPGRFSGRQFSNSRSEMNVSTLELGDSALYLCASSDGTEGTEAFFGQGTRLTVV.

This sequence joins TRBV27 and TRBJ2-5; the D gene is possibly TRBD2 (7 bases). CDR1 is MNHEY, CDR2 SMNVEV, per germline (reference sequence). V was shortened by 1 base and J by 4 bases, with 16 bases between the two germline ends. CDR3 size: 16 residues. CDR3 DNA: TGTGCCAGCAGTTTATTAGGAGTCGGGGGGCCAGAGACCCAGTACTTC. This codes for CASSLLGVGGPETQYF.

The chain is built from TRBV2 and TRBJ1-2, with TRBD1 matching 7 bases. CDR1 and CDR2 (germline): SNHLY, FYNNEI. The CDR3 is 14 residues long. V was pared by 6 bases and J by 4 bases, with 8 bases of the junction left unmatched. This CDR3 reads CASSLQGFAYGYTF. CDR3 coding DNA: TGTGCCAGCAGCCTACAGGGGTTCGCCTATGGCTACACCTTC.

The chain employs TRBV2 and TRBJ2-1; weak D call: TRBD2 (6 bases). CDR1 SNHLY and CDR2 FYNNEI come from the germline V gene. This CDR3 spans 16 amino acids. V was clipped by 7 bases and J by 4 bases, with 20 bases between them. The CDR3 region is CASTLTRGPWYNEQFF. CDR3 DNA sequence: TGTGCCAGCACTCTAACGCGGGGACCTTGGTACAATGAGCAGTTCTTC.

The chain employs TRBV7-2 and TRBJ2-7; weak D call: TRBD1 (6 bases). V was pared by 0 bases and J by 3 bases, with 9 bases between. Germline V gene lookup returns CDR1 SGHTA and CDR2 FQGNSA. The CDR3 spans 14 residues. The CDR3 nucleotides read TGTGCCAGCAGCTTAGCGGGGACAAACTACGAGCAGTACTTC. This encodes CASSLAGTNYEQYF.

The V and J genes are TRBV28 and TRBJ2-1; D is unresolved. The CDR3 is made up of 13 amino acids. V was pared by 6 bases and J by 4 bases, with 10 bases between. CDR1 and CDR2 (germline): MDHEN, SYDVKM. CDR3 region: CASSLTGYNEQFF. DNA for the CDR3: TGTGCCAGCAGCCTAACCGGGTACAATGAGCAGTTCTTC.

The chain couples TRBV19 to TRBJ2-7, with D uncertain. The CDR3 has 14 residues. Trimming took 3 bases from V and 0 from J, leaving 9 bases between them. Germline assignment: CDR1 LNHDA and CDR2 SQIVND (reference sequence). In DNA, the CDR3 is TGTGCCAGTAGTATGTCTGCCAGCTCCTACGAGCAGTACTTC. The encoded protein is CASSMSASSYEQYF.

The chain recombines TRBV11-2 with TRBJ2-3; 7 positions match TRBD2. V lost 1 base to trimming and J lost 1 base; unmatched junction nucleotides: 5. The CDR3 extends over 16 amino acids. Per germline, CDR1 SGHAT and CDR2 FQNNGV. The CDR3 coding sequence is TGTGCCAGCAGCTTAGGTCCGCTAGCGGGCACAGATACGCAGTATTTT. This codes for CASSLGPLAGTDTQYF. Full variable domain (rest looked up from reference TRBV11-2 and TRBJ2-3): EAGVAQSPRYKIIEKRQSVAFWCNPISGHATLYWYQQILGQGPKLLIQFQNNGVVDDSQLPKDRFSAERLKGVDSTLKIQPAKLEDSAVYLCASSLGPLAGTDTQYFGPGTRLTVL.

This clone was recorded once. The V call is TRBV19, the J call TRBJ2-7, with D unclear. The CDR3 totals 14 residues. The V and J ends lost 3 bases and 5 bases respectively, with 14 bases between them. The germline V gene has CDR1 LNHDA and CDR2 SQIVND (reference sequence). CDR3 nucleotide sequence: TGTGCCAGTAGTATTAATTTCTGGCCGGACGAGCAGTACTTC. Its protein is CASSINFWPDEQYF.

This clone occurred once. This sequence joins TRBV13 and TRBJ2-4, with 11 bases aligning to TRBD2. The trim removed 6 bases at V and 0 bases at J, leaving 13 bases unmatched. The germline V gene has CDR1 PRHDT and CDR2 FYEKMQ (reference sequence). The CDR3 length is 19 residues. CDR3 DNA: TGTGCCAGCAGACCCGGGGGTAGCGGGAGGGTGGTAGCCAAAAACATTCAGTACTTC. Amino acids: CASRPGGSGRVVAKNIQYF.

The chain couples TRBV27 to TRBJ2-5, with 12 bases that match TRBD2. Trimming cost V 5 bases and J 4 bases; bases outside gene matches: 8. Germline values: CDR1 MNHEY, CDR2 SMNVEV (reference sequence). This CDR3 spans 16 amino acids. The CDR3 DNA sequence: TGTGCCAGCAGTCGTGGACTAGCGGGATTTCCAGAGACCCAGTACTTC. Protein: CASSRGLAGFPETQYF.

The V and J genes are TRBV27 and TRBJ2-1; 14 bases are shared with TRBD2. Germline V gene sequence: CDR1 MNHEY, CDR2 SMNVEV (reference sequence). This CDR3 has 17 amino acids. V shed 6 bases and J 6 bases; nucleotides not matched to a gene: 10. This chain's CDR3 is CASRISGGLAGVNEQFF. In nucleotides, the CDR3 is TGTGCCAGCAGAATTTCCGGGGGACTAGCGGGAGTCAATGAGCAGTTCTTC.

The chain couples TRBV18 to TRBJ1-1; no clear D. Trimming pared 3 bases from V and 6 bases from J, leaving 14 bases between. Germline V gene sequence: CDR1 KGHSH, CDR2 LQKENI. This CDR3 contains 14 residues. CDR3 DNA sequence: TGTGCCAGCTCACCCGGACCGACCGGCGCTGAAGCTTTCTTT. Translated: CASSPGPTGAEAFF.

CDR3 in amino acids: CASSLSPADTQYF. As DNA, the CDR3 is TGTGCCAGCAGCTTAAGCCCCGCAGATACGCAGTATTTT. This chain links TRBV11-2 with TRBJ2-3; D is unclear. This CDR3 is built from 13 residues. V was shortened by 2 bases and J by 4 bases, with 7 bases between the two germline ends. Germline assignment: CDR1 SGHAT and CDR2 FQNNGV. Complete variable domain (other parts from reference TRBV11-2 and TRBJ2-3): EAGVAQSPRYKIIEKRQSVAFWCNPISGHATLYWYQQILGQGPKLLIQFQNNGVVDDSQLPKDRFSAERLKGVDSTLKIQPAKLEDSAVYLCASSLSPADTQYFGPGTRLTVL.

The V gene is TRBV29-1, the J gene TRBJ1-3; D might be TRBD1 (6 bases). CDR1 and CDR2 (germline): SQVTM, ANQGSEA. The CDR3 contains 14 residues. The V end lost 0 bases, the J end lost 7 bases, and 13 bases lay between the germline ends. CDR3 in amino acids: CSVEDRRGGNTIYF. The DNA for the CDR3 is TGCAGCGTTGAAGATCGCAGGGGAGGGAACACCATATATTTT.